The next 2 T cell receptor beta chains were all read from a single sample in a study of shared clonotypes between healthy human individuals. The table came from immunoSEQ multiplex PCR; TCRdb's copy has only in-frame clones and leaves some out. This table has 2 million to 2.5 million clones, approximately 94% appearing once. What was sequenced was naive CD4+ T cells sorted from blood. Regarding subset: CD45RA+ positively selected. These receptors were obtained from a man aged 18-30 years in good health.

The chain carries TRBV30 and TRBJ1-1, with D maybe TRBD1 (6 bases). Trimming shortened V by 2 bases and J by 0 bases, and 10 bases separated the two germline ends. The CDR3 spans 14 residues. Germline assignment: CDR1 GTSNPN and CDR2 SVGIG (reference sequence). For the CDR3, the DNA is TGTGCCTGGAGTCGAGGGGGTTTGAACACTGAAGCTTTCTTT. This sequence encodes CAWSRGGLNTEAFF.

The gene calls are TRBV6-6 and TRBJ2-5; tentative D call: TRBD1 (6 bases). CDR1 and CDR2 (germline): MNHNY, SVGAGI (reference sequence). Trimming cost V 6 bases and J 9 bases, with 20 bases left between them. The CDR3 is 14 residues long. Here the CDR3 reads CASSRTDPLGAQYF. CDR3 coding DNA: TGTGCCAGCAGCCGGACAGACCCCCTAGGGGCCCAGTACTTC.